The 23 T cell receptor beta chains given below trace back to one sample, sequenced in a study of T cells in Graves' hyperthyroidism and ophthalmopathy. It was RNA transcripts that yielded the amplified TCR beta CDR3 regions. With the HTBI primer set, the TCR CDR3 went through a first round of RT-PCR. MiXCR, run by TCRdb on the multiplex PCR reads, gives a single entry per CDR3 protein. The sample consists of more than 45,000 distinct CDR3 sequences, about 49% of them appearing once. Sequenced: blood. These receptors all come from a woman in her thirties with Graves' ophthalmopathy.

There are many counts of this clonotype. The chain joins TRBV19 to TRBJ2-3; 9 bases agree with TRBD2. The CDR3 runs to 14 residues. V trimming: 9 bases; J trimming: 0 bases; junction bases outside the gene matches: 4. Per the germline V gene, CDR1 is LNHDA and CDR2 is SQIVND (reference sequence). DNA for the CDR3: TGTGCCAGCAGGCGGGAGGGGAGCACAGATACGCAGTATTTT. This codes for CASRREGSTDTQYF.

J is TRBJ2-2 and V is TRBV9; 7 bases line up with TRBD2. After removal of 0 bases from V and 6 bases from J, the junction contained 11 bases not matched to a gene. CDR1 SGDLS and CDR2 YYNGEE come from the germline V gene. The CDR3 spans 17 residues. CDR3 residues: CASSVEGPGRGAGELFF. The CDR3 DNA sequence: TGTGCCAGCAGCGTAGAAGGACCGGGACGGGGGGCCGGGGAGCTGTTTTTT.

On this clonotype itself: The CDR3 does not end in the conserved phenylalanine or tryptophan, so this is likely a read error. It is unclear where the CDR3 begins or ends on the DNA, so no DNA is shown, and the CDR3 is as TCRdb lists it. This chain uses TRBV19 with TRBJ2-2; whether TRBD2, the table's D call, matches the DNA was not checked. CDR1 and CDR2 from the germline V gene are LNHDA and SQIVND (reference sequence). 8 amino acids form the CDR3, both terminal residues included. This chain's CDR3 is CATRLLAG.

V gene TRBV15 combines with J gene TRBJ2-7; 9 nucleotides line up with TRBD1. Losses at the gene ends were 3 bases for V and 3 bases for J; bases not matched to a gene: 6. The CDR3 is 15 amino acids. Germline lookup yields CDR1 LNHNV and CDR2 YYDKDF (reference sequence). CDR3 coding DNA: TGTGCCACCAGCAGTGAGGGACAGGGCGGCTACGAGCAGTACTTC. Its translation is CATSSEGQGGYEQYF. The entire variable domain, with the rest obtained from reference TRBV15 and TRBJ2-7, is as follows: DAMVIQNPRYQVTQFGKPVTLSCSQTLNHNVMYWYQQKSSQAPKLLFHYYDKDFNNEADTPDNFQSRRPNTSFCFLDIRSPGLGDTAMYLCATSSEGQGGYEQYFGPGTRLTVT.

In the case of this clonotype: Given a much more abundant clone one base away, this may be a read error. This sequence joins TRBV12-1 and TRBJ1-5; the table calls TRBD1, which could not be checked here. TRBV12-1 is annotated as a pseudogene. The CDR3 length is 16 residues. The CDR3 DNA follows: TGTGCCAGCAGCTCCCGGGCAGGGAATAGCAATCAGCCCCAGCATTTT. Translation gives CASSSRAGNSNQPQHF.

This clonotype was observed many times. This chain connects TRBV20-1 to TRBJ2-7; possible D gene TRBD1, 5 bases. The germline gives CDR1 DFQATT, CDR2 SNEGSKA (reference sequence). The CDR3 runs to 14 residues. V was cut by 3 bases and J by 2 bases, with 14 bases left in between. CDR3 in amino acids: CSASLRQGPYEQYF. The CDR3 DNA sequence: TGCAGTGCTAGTCTGCGGCAGGGTCCCTACGAGCAGTACTTC.

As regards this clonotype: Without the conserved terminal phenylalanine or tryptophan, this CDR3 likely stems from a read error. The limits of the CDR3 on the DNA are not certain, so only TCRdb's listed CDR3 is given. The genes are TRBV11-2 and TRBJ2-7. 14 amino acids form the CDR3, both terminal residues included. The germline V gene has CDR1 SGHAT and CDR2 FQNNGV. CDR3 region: CASSRDRSSYEPLC.

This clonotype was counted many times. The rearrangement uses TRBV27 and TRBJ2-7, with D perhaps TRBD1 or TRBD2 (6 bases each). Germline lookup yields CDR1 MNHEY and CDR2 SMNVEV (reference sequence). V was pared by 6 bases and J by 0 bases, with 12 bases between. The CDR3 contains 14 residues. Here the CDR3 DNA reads TGTGCCAGCAGGGGGGCGGACTACTCCTACGAGCAGTACTTC. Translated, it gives CASRGADYSYEQYF.

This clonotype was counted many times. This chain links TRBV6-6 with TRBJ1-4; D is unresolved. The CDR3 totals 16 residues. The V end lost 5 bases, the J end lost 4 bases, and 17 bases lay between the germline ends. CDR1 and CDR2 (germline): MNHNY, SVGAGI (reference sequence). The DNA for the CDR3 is TGTGCCAGCAGTCAAATAGCACAGCCTATTAATGAAAAACTGTTTTTT. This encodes CASSQIAQPINEKLFF.

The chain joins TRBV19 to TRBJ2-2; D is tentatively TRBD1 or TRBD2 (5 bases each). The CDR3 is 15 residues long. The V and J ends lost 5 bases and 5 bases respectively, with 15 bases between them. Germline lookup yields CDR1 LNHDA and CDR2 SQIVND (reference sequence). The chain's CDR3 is CASSLGVWTTGELFF. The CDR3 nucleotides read TGTGCCAGTAGTCTGGGGGTTTGGACTACCGGGGAGCTGTTTTTT.

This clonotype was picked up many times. CDR3 bases: TGTGCCAGCAGTGACTCCGCGGGTGCGGAGACCCAGTACTTC. Translated, it gives CASSDSAGAETQYF. The V and J genes are TRBV6-4 and TRBJ2-5, with D possibly being TRBD2 (5 bases). The CDR3 contains 14 residues. Germline CDR1 MRHNA, CDR2 SNTAGT. Trimming took off 0 bases at V and 5 bases at J, with 10 bases between the two ends.

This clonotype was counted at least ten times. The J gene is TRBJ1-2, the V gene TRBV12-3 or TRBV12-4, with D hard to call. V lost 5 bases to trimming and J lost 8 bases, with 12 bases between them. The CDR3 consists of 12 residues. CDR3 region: CASSPPVGGYTF. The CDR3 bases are TGTGCCAGCAGTCCACCGGTAGGAGGCTACACCTTC.

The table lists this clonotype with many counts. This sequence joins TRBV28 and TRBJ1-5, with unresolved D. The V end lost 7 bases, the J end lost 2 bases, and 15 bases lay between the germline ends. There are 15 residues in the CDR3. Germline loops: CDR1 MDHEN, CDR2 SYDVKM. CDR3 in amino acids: CASTSGFQGNQPQHF. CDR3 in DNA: TGTGCCAGCACATCCGGTTTCCAAGGCAATCAGCCCCAGCATTTT.

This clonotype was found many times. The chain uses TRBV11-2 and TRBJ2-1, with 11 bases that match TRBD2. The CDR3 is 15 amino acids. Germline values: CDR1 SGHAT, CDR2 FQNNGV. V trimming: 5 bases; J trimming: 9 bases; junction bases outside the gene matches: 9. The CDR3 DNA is TGTGCCAGCAGCCTTATAGCGGGAGGGTACGGTGAGCAGTTCTTC. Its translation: CASSLIAGGYGEQFF.

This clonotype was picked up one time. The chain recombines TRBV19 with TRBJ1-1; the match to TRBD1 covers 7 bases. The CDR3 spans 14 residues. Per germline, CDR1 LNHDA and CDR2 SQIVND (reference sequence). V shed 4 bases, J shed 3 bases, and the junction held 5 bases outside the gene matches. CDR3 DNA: TGTGCCAGTAGTAGACAGGGTCGAGACACTGAAGCTTTCTTT. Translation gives CASSRQGRDTEAFF.

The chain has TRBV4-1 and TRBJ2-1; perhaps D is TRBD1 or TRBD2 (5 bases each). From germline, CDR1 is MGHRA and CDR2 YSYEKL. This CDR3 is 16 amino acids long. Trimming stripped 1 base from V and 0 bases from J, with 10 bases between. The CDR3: CASSQGGSFSYNEQFF. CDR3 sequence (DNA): TGCGCCAGCAGCCAAGGGGGGAGCTTCTCCTACAATGAGCAGTTCTTC.

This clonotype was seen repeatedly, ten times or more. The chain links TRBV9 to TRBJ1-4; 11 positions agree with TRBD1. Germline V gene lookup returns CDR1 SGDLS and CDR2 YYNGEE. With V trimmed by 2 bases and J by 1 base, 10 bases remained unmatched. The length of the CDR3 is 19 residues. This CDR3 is CASSVDLTGTGGTNEKLFF. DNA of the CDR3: TGTGCCAGCAGCGTGGACCTTACCGGGACAGGGGGAACTAATGAAAAACTGTTTTTT. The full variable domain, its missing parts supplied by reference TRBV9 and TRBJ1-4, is DSGVTQTPKHLITATGQRVTLRCSPRSGDLSVYWYQQSLDQGLQFLIQYYNGEERAKGNILERFSAQQFPDLHSELNLSSLELGDSALYFCASSVDLTGTGGTNEKLFFGSGTQLSVL.

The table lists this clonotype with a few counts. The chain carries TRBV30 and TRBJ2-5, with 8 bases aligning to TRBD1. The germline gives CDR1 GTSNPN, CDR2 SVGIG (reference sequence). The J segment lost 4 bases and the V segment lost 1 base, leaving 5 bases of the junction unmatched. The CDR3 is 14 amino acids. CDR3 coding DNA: TGTGCCTGGAGTGGCAGGGGGCGTCTAGAGACCCAGTACTTC. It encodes CAWSGRGRLETQYF. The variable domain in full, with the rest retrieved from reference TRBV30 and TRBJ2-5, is SQTIHQWPATLVQPVGSPLSLECTVEGTSNPNLYWYRQAAGRGLQLLFYSVGIGQISSEVPQNLSASRPQDRQFILSSKKLLLSDSGFYLCAWSGRGRLETQYFGPGTRLLVL.

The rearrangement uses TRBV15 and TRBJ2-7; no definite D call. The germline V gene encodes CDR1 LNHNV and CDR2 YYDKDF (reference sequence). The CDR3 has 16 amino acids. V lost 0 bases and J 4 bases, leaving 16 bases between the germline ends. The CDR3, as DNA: TGTGCCACCAGCAGAGATCCGGAAGGAAGGGAATACGAGCAGTACTTC. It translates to CATSRDPEGREYEQYF.

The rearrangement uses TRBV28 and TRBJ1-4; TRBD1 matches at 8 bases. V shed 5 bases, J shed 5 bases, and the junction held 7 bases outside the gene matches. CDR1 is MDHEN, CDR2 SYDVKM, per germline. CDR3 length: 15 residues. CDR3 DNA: TGTGCCAGCAGTGGCCCGGGACAGGACAATGAAAAACTGTTTTTT. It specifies CASSGPGQDNEKLFF.

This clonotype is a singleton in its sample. DNA for the CDR3: TGTGCCAGCAGTGAACCGACAGGGGGCCGTAATAGTGGCTACACCTTC. Translation: CASSEPTGGRNSGYTF. This chain uses TRBV2 with TRBJ1-2; 10 nucleotides align to TRBD1. The CDR3 extends over 16 amino acids. Per the germline V gene, CDR1 is SNHLY and CDR2 is FYNNEI. V shed 2 bases and J 7 bases; nucleotides not matched to a gene: 10.

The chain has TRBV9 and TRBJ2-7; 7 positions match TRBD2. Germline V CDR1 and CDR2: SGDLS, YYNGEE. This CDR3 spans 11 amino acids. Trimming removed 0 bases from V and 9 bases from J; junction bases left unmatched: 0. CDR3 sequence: CASSVGGGQYF. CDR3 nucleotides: TGTGCCAGCAGCGTAGGGGGGGGGCAGTACTTC.

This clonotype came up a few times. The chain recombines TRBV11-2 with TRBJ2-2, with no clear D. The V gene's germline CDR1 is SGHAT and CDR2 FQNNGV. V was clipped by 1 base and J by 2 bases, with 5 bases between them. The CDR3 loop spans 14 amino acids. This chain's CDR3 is CASSLGSNTGELFF. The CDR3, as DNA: TGTGCCAGCAGCTTAGGGTCTAACACCGGGGAGCTGTTTTTT.